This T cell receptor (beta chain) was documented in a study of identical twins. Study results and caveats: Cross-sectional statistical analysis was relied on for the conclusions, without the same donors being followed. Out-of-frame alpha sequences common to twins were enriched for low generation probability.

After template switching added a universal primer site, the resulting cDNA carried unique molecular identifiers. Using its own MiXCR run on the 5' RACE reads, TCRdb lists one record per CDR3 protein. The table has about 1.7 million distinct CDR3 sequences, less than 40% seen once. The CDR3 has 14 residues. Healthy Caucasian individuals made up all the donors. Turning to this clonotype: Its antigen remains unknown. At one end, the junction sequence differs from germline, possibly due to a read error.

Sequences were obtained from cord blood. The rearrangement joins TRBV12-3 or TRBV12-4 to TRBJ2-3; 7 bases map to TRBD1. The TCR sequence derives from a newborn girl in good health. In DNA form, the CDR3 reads TGTGCCGGCAGTTTGGACAGGAGCACAGATACGCAGTATTTT. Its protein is CAGSLDRSTDTQYF.